The present T cell receptor (beta chain) was sequenced within a study of blood T cell repertoires in COVID-19. Measured with immunoSEQ multiplex PCR; TCRdb has only the in-frame clones, and not every one. The table lists about 190,000 clones, 65% to 85% of them singletons. Trimming left V 3 bases short and J 4 bases short, with 12 bases between. This CDR3 has 14 residues. Germline lookup yields CDR1 LNHDA and CDR2 SQIVND (reference sequence). The chain uses TRBV19 and TRBJ1-1; D remains ambiguous. The sample was PBMCs or T cells enriched from blood (not recorded which). The source is a woman aged 25 to 39 who had been exposed to COVID-19. The CDR3 DNA reads TGTGCCAGTAGTATCACCCAACGGGGCACTGAAGCTTTCTTT. It translates to CASSITQRGTEAFF.